The table lists the clone carrying this T cell receptor (beta chain) with a count of one. The assay was immunoSEQ multiplex PCR, and TCRdb's table has in-frame clones only and misses some. Of approximately 170,000 clones in the sample, approximately 81% were seen once. Individuals aged roughly 18 to 100 years were recruited from fewer than 30 US areas. Participants were placed into cohorts based on the clinical history they reported. Recovery among Cohort 3 donors was established by two negative PCRs, clearance, or symptom resolution. This sample is part of a study of blood T cell repertoires in COVID-19. As for the study in general: Donors in the United States, Italy and Spain gave samples during acute or convalescent COVID-19.

The CDR3 is 13 amino acids. CDR1 and CDR2 from the germline V gene are MNHEY and SVGAGI. V was pared by 2 bases and J by 7 bases, with 4 bases of the junction left unmatched. The chain recombines TRBV6-5 with TRBJ2-5; 7 nucleotides match TRBD1. The clonotype comes from a woman between 50 and 59 years old who had recovered from COVID-19. The sequencing input was PBMCs or T cells enriched from blood (not recorded which). CDR3 amino acids: CASSYRGLGTQYF. The CDR3 region has the DNA TGTGCCAGCAGTTACAGGGGGCTGGGGACCCAGTACTTC.